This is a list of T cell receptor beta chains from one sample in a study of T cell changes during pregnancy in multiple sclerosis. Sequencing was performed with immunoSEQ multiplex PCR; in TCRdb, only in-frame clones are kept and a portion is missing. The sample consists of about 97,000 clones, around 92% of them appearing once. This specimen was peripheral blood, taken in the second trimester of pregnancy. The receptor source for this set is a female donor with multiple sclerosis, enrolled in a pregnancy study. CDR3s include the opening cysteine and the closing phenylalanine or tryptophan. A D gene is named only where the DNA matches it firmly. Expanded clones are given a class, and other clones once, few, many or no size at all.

cdr3_nt: TGTGCCAGCAGCCTCTTTAACACTGAAGCTTTCTTT
cdr3_aa: CASSLFNTEAFF
v_call: TRBV4-2
j_call: TRBJ1-1
clone_size: .
d_call: .

cdr3_nt: TGTGCCAGCAGTTTATCGGACAGGGGCACTGAAGCTTTCTTT
cdr3_aa: CASSLSDRGTEAFF
v_call: TRBV28
j_call: TRBJ1-1
clone_size: .
d_call: TRBD1

cdr3_nt: TGCGCCAGCAGCATCGTCGGCGGGCTCGCCTACGAGCAGTACTTC
cdr3_aa: CASSIVGGLAYEQYF
v_call: TRBV5-1
j_call: TRBJ2-7
clone_size: few
d_call: .

cdr3_nt: TGTGCCAGTAGTTCCTTAGCGGGCCTCTCCTACGAGCAGTACTTC
cdr3_aa: CASSSLAGLSYEQYF
v_call: TRBV19
j_call: TRBJ2-7
clone_size: .
d_call: TRBD2

cdr3_nt: TGTGCCAGCAGCTTCCCTGGCGGGAGGGTGTTCGATACGCAGTATTTT
cdr3_aa: CASSFPGGRVFDTQYF
v_call: TRBV5-4
j_call: TRBJ2-3
clone_size: .
d_call: TRBD2

cdr3_nt: TGTGCCAGCAGCCTGACCGGGGCCGGACTAGCGGGAAGCTACGAGCAGTACTTC
cdr3_aa: CASSLTGAGLAGSYEQYF
v_call: TRBV7-2
j_call: TRBJ2-7
clone_size: .
d_call: TRBD2

cdr3_nt: TGTGCCAGCAGCCCCCAGGGGCCGAACACCATATATTTT
cdr3_aa: CASSPQGPNTIYF
v_call: TRBV5-6
j_call: TRBJ1-3
clone_size: .
d_call: .

cdr3_nt: TGTGCCAGCACCCACGCCCGGGCCGGGGATGAGCAGTTCTTC
cdr3_aa: CASTHARAGDEQFF
v_call: TRBV7-9
j_call: TRBJ2-1
clone_size: once
d_call: .

cdr3_nt: TGTGCCAGCAGTGAGCAGGGAAGCACAGATACGCAGTATTTT
cdr3_aa: CASSEQGSTDTQYF
v_call: TRBV2
j_call: TRBJ2-3
clone_size: .
d_call: .

cdr3_nt: TGTGCCAGCTCCGGACTAGTTTTGAGTTGGGATACGCAGTATTTT
cdr3_aa: CASSGLVLSWDTQYF
v_call: TRBV6-1
j_call: TRBJ2-3
clone_size: .
d_call: TRBD2

cdr3_nt: TGTGCCAGCAGCTTGGCTGACAGAAACACTGAAGCTTTCTTT
cdr3_aa: CASSLADRNTEAFF
v_call: TRBV5-6
j_call: TRBJ1-1
clone_size: .
d_call: .

cdr3_nt: TGTGCTAGTGGTTACCTGAACGCCGGGACAACCAACACTGAAGCTTTCTTT
cdr3_aa: CASGYLNAGTTNTEAFF
v_call: TRBV12-5
j_call: TRBJ1-1
clone_size: .
d_call: .

cdr3_nt: TGTGCCAGCAGTGAGACAGGGAATCAGCCCCAGCATTTT
cdr3_aa: CASSETGNQPQHF
v_call: TRBV28
j_call: TRBJ1-5
clone_size: .
d_call: TRBD1

cdr3_nt: TGTGCCAGCAGCGTAGGTAGCGGGACTTACGAGCAGTACTTC
cdr3_aa: CASSVGSGTYEQYF
v_call: TRBV9
j_call: TRBJ2-7
clone_size: .
d_call: TRBD2

cdr3_nt: TGTGCCAGCAGTTTATCTCCAGCCTACGAGCAGTACTTC
cdr3_aa: CASSLSPAYEQYF
v_call: TRBV27
j_call: TRBJ2-7
clone_size: .
d_call: .

cdr3_nt: TGTGCCAGCAGTTTTCGGACTAGCGGAAACTACAATGAGCAGTTCTTC
cdr3_aa: CASSFRTSGNYNEQFF
v_call: TRBV28
j_call: TRBJ2-1
clone_size: .
d_call: TRBD2

cdr3_nt: TGTGCCAGCAGCTTAGTGCTGGACAGGGGGCTTAATGGCTACACCTTC
cdr3_aa: CASSLVLDRGLNGYTF
v_call: TRBV7-9
j_call: TRBJ1-2
clone_size: .
d_call: TRBD1

cdr3_nt: TGTGCCAGCAGCTCGACTAGCCCGAACACCGGGGAGCTGTTTTTT
cdr3_aa: CASSSTSPNTGELFF
v_call: TRBV2
j_call: TRBJ2-2
clone_size: .
d_call: TRBD2

cdr3_nt: TGTGCCAGCAGCAAAGAAAGGGGGTGCGGTCTGAATGAAAAACTGTTTTTT
cdr3_aa: CASSKERGCGLNEKLFF
v_call: TRBV21-1
j_call: TRBJ1-4
clone_size: .
d_call: .

cdr3_nt: TGTGCCAGCTGCCGGGACTCTTTGGATACGCAGTATTTT
cdr3_aa: CASCRDSLDTQYF
v_call: TRBV6-1
j_call: TRBJ2-3
clone_size: .
d_call: .

cdr3_nt: TGTGCCATCACCGCAAGAAAGGGGGGACAGGGTGCCCTGACTCTGTTTTTT
cdr3_aa: CAITARKGGQGALTLFF
v_call: TRBV10-3
j_call: TRBJ1-4
clone_size: once
d_call: TRBD1

cdr3_nt: TGTGCCAGCAGTGACCGACAGGGGCGGGGTGGTGAAAAACTGTTTTTT
cdr3_aa: CASSDRQGRGGEKLFF
v_call: TRBV28
j_call: TRBJ1-4
clone_size: .
d_call: TRBD1

cdr3_nt: TGCGCCAGCAGCTTTGCCCAGGGATTTGGAAAACTGTTTTTT
cdr3_aa: CASSFAQGFGKLFF
v_call: TRBV5-1
j_call: TRBJ1-4
clone_size: once
d_call: .

cdr3_nt: TGTGCCAGCAGTTACTATGGACCTGCTGGGAGTCCTTTCTTT
cdr3_aa: CASSYYGPAGSPFF
v_call: TRBV6-5
j_call: TRBJ1-1
clone_size: .
d_call: .

cdr3_nt: TGCAGCGCCCGGCAGGGGCTGAACACTGAAGCTTTCTTT
cdr3_aa: CSARQGLNTEAFF
v_call: TRBV29-1
j_call: TRBJ1-1
clone_size: .
d_call: .

cdr3_nt: TGTGCCAGCAGCTTCCTCCCCCGGGACAGCCTCGCGTTGTACTTC
cdr3_aa: CASSFLPRDSLALYF
v_call: TRBV7-2
j_call: TRBJ2-4
clone_size: .
d_call: TRBD1

cdr3_nt: TGTGCCAGCTCACCAGACGGGAGGGCCGGCTACGAGCAGTACTTC
cdr3_aa: CASSPDGRAGYEQYF
v_call: TRBV18
j_call: TRBJ2-7
clone_size: .
d_call: TRBD2

cdr3_nt: TGTGCCACCAGCAGAGTAATCGGGACAGGGGTTTTAGAGACCCAGTACTTC
cdr3_aa: CATSRVIGTGVLETQYF
v_call: TRBV15
j_call: TRBJ2-5
clone_size: once
d_call: TRBD1

cdr3_nt: TGTGCCACCAGCAGAGCGGGAGGACTCACAGATACGCAGTATTTT
cdr3_aa: CATSRAGGLTDTQYF
v_call: TRBV15
j_call: TRBJ2-3
clone_size: .
d_call: TRBD2

cdr3_nt: TGTGCCAGCAGCTTGCTGGGAGGGGGTAACTATGGCTACACCTTC
cdr3_aa: CASSLLGGGNYGYTF
v_call: TRBV5-4
j_call: TRBJ1-2
clone_size: few
d_call: .

cdr3_nt: TGTGCCAGCAGTGAAGGACAGGGCAATCAGCCCCAGCATTTT
cdr3_aa: CASSEGQGNQPQHF
v_call: TRBV2
j_call: TRBJ1-5
clone_size: .
d_call: .

cdr3_nt: TGTGCCAGCAGCTCCCTAGCGGGAGACGAGACCCAGTACTTC
cdr3_aa: CASSSLAGDETQYF
v_call: TRBV5-4
j_call: TRBJ2-5
clone_size: .
d_call: TRBD2

cdr3_nt: TGTGCCAGCAGCCCGGGACAGGGTAATGAAAAACTGTTTTTT
cdr3_aa: CASSPGQGNEKLFF
v_call: TRBV6-6
j_call: TRBJ1-4
clone_size: .
d_call: TRBD1

cdr3_nt: TGTGCCAGCAGGGCTGACAGGGGGTACCAGCCCCAGCATTTT
cdr3_aa: CASRADRGYQPQHF
v_call: TRBV28
j_call: TRBJ1-5
clone_size: .
d_call: TRBD1

cdr3_nt: TGTGCCAGCAGCATAAGCCCGGAGGCTCGCACTGAAGCTTTCTTT
cdr3_aa: CASSISPEARTEAFF
v_call: TRBV6-4
j_call: TRBJ1-1
clone_size: .
d_call: .

cdr3_nt: TGTGCCAGCTCGGGACTAAAAACCGGGGAGCTGTTTTTT
cdr3_aa: CASSGLKTGELFF
v_call: TRBV28
j_call: TRBJ2-2
clone_size: .
d_call: TRBD2

cdr3_nt: TGCGCCACCCGAACGACAGGGCCGGGCTATGGCTACACCTTC
cdr3_aa: CATRTTGPGYGYTF
v_call: TRBV5-1
j_call: TRBJ1-2
clone_size: .
d_call: TRBD1

cdr3_nt: TGTGCCAGCAAGGACAGGACCTCCTACAATGAGCAGTTCTTC
cdr3_aa: CASKDRTSYNEQFF
v_call: TRBV28
j_call: TRBJ2-1
clone_size: .
d_call: TRBD1

cdr3_nt: TGTGCCTGGAGTGCCAACAGGGGATCGAATGGCTACACCTTC
cdr3_aa: CAWSANRGSNGYTF
v_call: TRBV30
j_call: TRBJ1-2
clone_size: .
d_call: TRBD1

cdr3_nt: TGTGCCAGCTCACCTCCGGGACTAGCGGGAGGAGTCTACAATGAGCAGTTCTTC
cdr3_aa: CASSPPGLAGGVYNEQFF
v_call: TRBV18
j_call: TRBJ2-1
clone_size: .
d_call: TRBD2

cdr3_nt: TGTGCCAGCAGTTGGGGGCGGCAGGGTGGAAACGAGCAGTACTTC
cdr3_aa: CASSWGRQGGNEQYF
v_call: TRBV28
j_call: TRBJ2-7
clone_size: .
d_call: .

cdr3_nt: TGTGCCAGCAGTTACCCGACCGGGAACCAAGAGACCCAGTACTTC
cdr3_aa: CASSYPTGNQETQYF
v_call: TRBV6-6
j_call: TRBJ2-5
clone_size: .
d_call: .

cdr3_nt: TGTGCCAGCAGTCCCCGGACTACCCTAGGCAAAAATGAGCAGTTCTTC
cdr3_aa: CASSPRTTLGKNEQFF
v_call: TRBV28
j_call: TRBJ2-1
clone_size: .
d_call: .

cdr3_nt: TGTGCCAGCAGTTGGACAGCGGGGGTTTGGGAGACCCAGTACTTC
cdr3_aa: CASSWTAGVWETQYF
v_call: TRBV27
j_call: TRBJ2-5
clone_size: .
d_call: TRBD2

cdr3_nt: TGTGCCATCAGTGAGTCCAGGGAATACAATGAGCAGTTCTTC
cdr3_aa: CAISESREYNEQFF
v_call: TRBV10-3
j_call: TRBJ2-1
clone_size: .
d_call: .

cdr3_nt: TGTGCCAGCAGTTTTCTCGGGGGTCGGAACACTGAAGCTTTCTTT
cdr3_aa: CASSFLGGRNTEAFF
v_call: TRBV27
j_call: TRBJ1-1
clone_size: .
d_call: .

cdr3_nt: TGCGCCAGCAGCCCGGGACTTTATGGCTACACCTTC
cdr3_aa: CASSPGLYGYTF
v_call: TRBV5-1
j_call: TRBJ1-2
clone_size: .
d_call: .